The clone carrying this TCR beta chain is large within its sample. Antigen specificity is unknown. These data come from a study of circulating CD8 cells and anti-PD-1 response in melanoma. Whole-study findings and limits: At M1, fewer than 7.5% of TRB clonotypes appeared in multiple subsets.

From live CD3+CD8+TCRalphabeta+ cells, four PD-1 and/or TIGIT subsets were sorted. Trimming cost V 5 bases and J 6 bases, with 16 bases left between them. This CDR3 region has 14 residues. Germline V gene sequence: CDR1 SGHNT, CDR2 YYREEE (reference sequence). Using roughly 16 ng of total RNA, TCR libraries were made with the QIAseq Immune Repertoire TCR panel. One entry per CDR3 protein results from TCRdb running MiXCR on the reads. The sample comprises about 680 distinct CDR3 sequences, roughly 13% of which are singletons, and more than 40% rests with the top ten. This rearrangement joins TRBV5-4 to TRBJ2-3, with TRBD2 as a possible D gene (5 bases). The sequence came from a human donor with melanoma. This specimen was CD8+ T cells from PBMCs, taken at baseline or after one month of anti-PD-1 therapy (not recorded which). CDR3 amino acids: CASRIRGQEDTQYF. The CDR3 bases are TGTGCCAGCAGAATCAGAGGGCAGGAGGATACGCAGTATTTT.